This T cell receptor (beta chain) derives from a study of CD8+CD57+ T cells in acquired aplastic anemia. Concerning this clonotype itself: The antigen is not known.

All patients picked for sequencing had shown, by flow cytometry, an expansion of CD8+CD57+ cells. General study findings and limits: For CD8+ Simpson's diversity, patients and controls showed no significant difference.

The template for TCR beta VDJ and CDR3 sequence profiling was genomic DNA. One entry per CDR3 protein results from TCRdb running MiXCR on the reads. The sample contains under 350,000 distinct CDR3 sequences, 56% of which appear only once. CDR3 size: 14 residues. J gave up 10 bases and V 5 bases, and 9 bases lay outside the gene matches. Germline CDR1 SGHRS, CDR2 YFSETQ. The chain joins TRBV5-1 to TRBJ2-1, with 10 bases that match TRBD2. This receptor was taken from a human donor with aplastic anemia. Sequences were obtained from sorted CD4+, CD8+, or CD8+CD57+ T cells (not recorded which) from PBMCs. Here the CDR3 DNA reads TGCGCCAGCAGTCCGTCTAGCGGGGGAGACGAGCAGTTCTTC. Translated, it gives CASSPSSGGDEQFF.